This T cell receptor (beta chain) was sequenced for a study of blood T cell repertoires in COVID-19. About the research overall: Sites across the United States, Italy and Spain contributed samples from acute and convalescent COVID-19. T cells, B-cell-depleted T cells, or PBMCs supplied cDNA or gDNA.

Germline trimming cut 1 base from V and 1 base from J; bases unmatched to any gene: 5. CDR1 and CDR2 from the germline V gene are LGHNT and FRNRAP. The CDR3 is 18 residues long. This clone was observed a few times. Sequencing was performed with immunoSEQ multiplex PCR; in TCRdb, only in-frame clones are kept and a portion is missing. Among a few hundred thousand clones, approximately 87% were seen once, and the ten largest hold around 6.5%. The sequenced material came from peripheral blood. The source of this sequence is a man aged 55 to 70 with acute or convalescent COVID-19. The chain joins TRBV12-5 to TRBJ2-1; 12 nucleotides agree with TRBD2. CDR3 nucleotide sequence: TGTGCTAGTGGTTTGGAACTAGCGGGAGGCCGGTCCTACAATGAGCAGTTCTTC. As protein: CASGLELAGGRSYNEQFF. The full variable domain, its missing parts supplied by reference TRBV12-5 and TRBJ2-1, is DARVTQTPRHKVTEMGQEVTMRCQPILGHNTVFWYRQTMMQGLELLAYFRNRAPLDDSGMPKDRFSAEMPDATLATLKIQPSEPRDSAVYFCASGLELAGGRSYNEQFFGPGTRLTVL.